This T cell receptor beta chain derives from a study of CD8 T cells in Susac syndrome. Study in general: When their blood was taken, patients with Susac syndrome were therapy-naive, taking corticosteroids, or taking intravenous immunoglobulin alone. Study outcomes and limitations: The Susac syndrome CD4+ T cell repertoires displayed no clonal expansion.

The study sequenced TCR beta in blood CD8+ and CD4+ T cells. The diagnostic criteria were recently defined, and patients with Susac syndrome met them for definite or probable disease. V lost 3 bases and J 8 bases, leaving 10 bases between the germline ends. Germline V gene sequence: CDR1 SQVTM, CDR2 ANQGSEA. The CDR3 covers 11 residues. Comment on this clonotype: Its antigen is as yet unknown.

When the RNA was reverse transcribed, random hexamers were used with an input of about 0.5 to 1 ug. TCRdb re-derived calls from the immunoSEQ multiplex PCR reads in MiXCR, one entry per CDR3 protein. The data contain roughly 250,000 distinct CDR3 sequences, roughly 95% of them singletons. What was sequenced was CD4+ T cells from PBMCs. This TCR derives from a human donor with Susac syndrome. This rearrangement joins TRBV29-1 to TRBJ1-1; D is undetermined. CDR3 sequence reads: CSVDFSFEAFF. In nucleotides, the CDR3 is TGCAGCGTTGATTTCAGTTTCGAAGCTTTCTTT.